These 17 T cell receptor beta chains were sequenced from one sample in a study of shared clonotypes between healthy human individuals. The method was immunoSEQ multiplex PCR; TCRdb's version includes in-frame clones alone and lacks a portion of them. The sample gives 550,000 to 800,000 clones, around two thirds of which show up once; roughly 1.7% is in the top ten. The specimen was memory CD4+ T cells sorted from blood. The subset: CD45RA-negative fraction. The receptors stem from a woman under 40 in good health.

This chain links TRBV5-1 with TRBJ2-7, with 9 positions matching TRBD2. V was clipped by 4 bases and J by 7 bases; unmatched bases: 18. Germline V gives CDR1 SGHRS, CDR2 YFSETQ. The CDR3 spans 17 residues. The CDR3, as DNA: TGCGCCAGCAGCCCCCCGGCTAGCGGGACCCGCGGGGGAGAGCAGTACTTC. Translated, it gives CASSPPASGTRGGEQYF.

CDR3 residues: CASSNQGSRNTEAFF. CDR3 bases: TGTGCCAGTAGTAATCAGGGGTCGAGGAACACTGAAGCTTTCTTT. The J gene is TRBJ1-1, the V gene TRBV19; D may be TRBD1 (6 bases). The V end was cut by 4 bases, the J end by 1 base, with 13 bases between. Germline CDR1 is LNHDA and CDR2 is SQIVND (reference sequence). The CDR3 contains 15 residues.

The chain couples TRBV7-8 to TRBJ2-7, with 9 bases identical to TRBD1. The V gene's germline CDR1 is SGHVS and CDR2 FQNEAQ. The CDR3 spans 16 residues. The V gene end was trimmed by 5 bases and the J gene end by 3 bases; junction bases not matched to a gene: 11. CDR3 amino acids: CASSAHRDRVYYEQYF. Here the CDR3 DNA reads TGTGCCAGCAGCGCGCACCGGGACAGGGTTTACTACGAGCAGTACTTC.

On this clone: With a much larger clone just one base away, this may be a read error. This specimen includes other DNA sequences encoding the same CDR3. The rearrangement links TRBV11-2 to TRBJ2-2; D is unresolved. Germline-derived CDR1 and CDR2 are SGHAT and FQNNGV. The CDR3 length is 11 residues. With 5 bases removed from V and 4 bases from J, the gap between germline ends came to 2 bases. In DNA, the CDR3 is TGTGCCAGCAGCCCCACCGGGGAGCTGTTTTTT. Translating it yields CASSPTGELFF.

The chain recombines TRBV11-2 with TRBJ1-4; 9 bases fit TRBD1. The CDR3 has 15 amino acids. The trim removed 5 bases at V and 6 bases at J, leaving 7 bases unmatched. The germline V gene encodes CDR1 SGHAT and CDR2 FQNNGV. The CDR3 DNA is TGTGCCAGCAGCCCAACAGGGGGCCGGGATGAAAAACTGTTTTTT. Protein: CASSPTGGRDEKLFF.

This chain connects TRBV5-1 to TRBJ1-2; D unclear. The CDR3 runs 13 residues. Germline V gene data show CDR1 as SGHRS and CDR2 as YFSETQ. Between the trimmed V and J ends, which lost 4 bases and 4 bases, there was a span of 11 bases. Here the CDR3 DNA reads TGCGCCAGCAGCACGGACGGCTCCTATGGCTACACCTTC. This encodes CASSTDGSYGYTF.

The chain links TRBV21-1 to TRBJ2-7; TRBD2 is the table's D call and was not checked against the DNA. TRBV21-1 represents a pseudogene. The CDR3 contains 14 residues. The CDR3 DNA follows: TGTGCCACCAACTATACTAGACCGTCCTACGAGCAGTACTTC. This codes for CATNYTRPSYEQYF.

The V call is TRBV7-9, the J call TRBJ2-6; D remains unclear. The V gene lost 3 bases and the J gene lost 0 bases, with 6 bases spanning the gap. The CDR3 is made up of 15 amino acids. CDR1 is SEHNR, CDR2 FQNEAQ, per germline (reference sequence). Here the CDR3 DNA reads TGTGCCAGCAGCTTGGGCCACTCTGGGGCCAACGTCCTGACTTTC. This encodes CASSLGHSGANVLTF.

This rearrangement joins TRBV28 to TRBJ2-7; the match to TRBD1 covers 7 bases. V shed 10 bases, J shed 4 bases, and the junction held 10 bases outside the gene matches. The CDR3 sequence is 13 residues long. CDR1 and CDR2 from the germline V gene are MDHEN and SYDVKM. In nucleotides, the CDR3 is TGTGCCACCTACTACAGGGGCCGATACGAGCAGTACTTC. This codes for CATYYRGRYEQYF.

This clone was picked up a small number of times. The chain is built from TRBV6-1 and TRBJ1-2; 7 bases fit TRBD1. V lost 8 bases, J lost 2 bases, and 8 bases stayed unmatched. The CDR3 contains 14 residues. CDR1 and CDR2 from the germline V gene are MNHNS and SASEGT. CDR3 residues: CASVRQGQNYGYTF. In DNA, the CDR3 is TGTGCCAGCGTCCGACAGGGCCAAAACTATGGCTACACCTTC.

J is TRBJ2-7 and V is TRBV10-1; D gene ambiguous. The CDR3 runs 14 residues. CDR1 is WNHNN and CDR2 is SYGVQD in the germline V gene (reference sequence). Deletions cut 0 bases from V and 2 bases from J, with 8 bases between. The CDR3 region has the DNA TGCGCCAGCAGTGAGTCTCGGGTCGCCTACGAGCAGTACTTC. Translating gives CASSESRVAYEQYF.

V gene TRBV5-2 combines with J gene TRBJ1-2; TRBD1 reflects the table's D call only, with no check against the DNA. TRBV5-2 is listed as a pseudogene. CDR3 length: 15 amino acids. The chain's CDR3 is CASSQPGQRNYGYTF. Written as DNA, the CDR3 is TGTGCCAGCAGCCAACCCGGACAGCGTAACTATGGCTACACCTTC.

The chain carries TRBV6-5 and TRBJ1-1; 10 bases are a match to TRBD1. The CDR3 is 14 amino acids. The J segment lost 3 bases and the V segment lost 6 bases, leaving 4 bases of the junction unmatched. The germline gives CDR1 MNHEY, CDR2 SVGAGI. Here the CDR3 reads CASSPGQGYTEAFF. The CDR3 DNA reads as TGTGCCAGCAGCCCGGGACAGGGGTACACTGAAGCTTTCTTT.

V usage is TRBV20-1 and J usage is TRBJ1-2, with D possibly matching TRBD1 (5 bases). Trimming pared 6 bases from V and 8 bases from J, leaving 13 bases between. Germline CDR1 reads DFQATT; CDR2 reads SNEGSKA (reference sequence). This CDR3 comprises 11 residues. CDR3 sequence reads: CSAHTGGGYTF. The CDR3 DNA reads TGCAGTGCCCACACAGGAGGAGGCTACACCTTC.

The J gene is TRBJ2-2, the V gene TRBV19; a possible D gene is TRBD2 (5 bases). The CDR3 loop spans 14 amino acids. The germline gives CDR1 LNHDA, CDR2 SQIVND (reference sequence). The CDR3 DNA is TGTGGGGGTTGCGGGCTAGATCTGATCGGGGAGCTGTTTTTT. Translated: CGGCGLDLIGELFF.

The chain links TRBV4-1 to TRBJ1-4; 9 bases map to TRBD1. The V gene end was trimmed by 1 base and the J gene end by 8 bases; junction bases not matched to a gene: 11. The CDR3 is 17 amino acids. From germline, CDR1 is MGHRA and CDR2 YSYEKL. As DNA, the CDR3 is TGCGCCAGCAGCCAAGCGACCGGGGGACAGGGACGGGAAAAACTGTTTTTT. It encodes CASSQATGGQGREKLFF.

This clone was seen more than once but under ten times. This chain uses TRBV10-2 with TRBJ1-2, with D possibly being TRBD1 (6 bases). V gave up 6 bases and J gave up 3 bases, with 11 bases separating them. CDR3 length equals 13 residues. Germline CDR1 reads WSHSY; CDR2 reads SAAADI. This CDR3 is CASRGAGYYGYTF. The DNA for the CDR3 is TGCGCCAGCAGGGGGGCGGGGTACTATGGCTACACCTTC.